Reported below is one T cell receptor (beta chain). The antigen is unknown. The sample belongs to a study of cytotoxic CD8 clonotypes in ibrutinib-treated CLL. Study-level background: In all, more than 10 patients were relapsed/refractory, approximately 15 were treatment-naive and some 17 were IGHV unmutated. By median roughly 74 months, approximately 12 had progressed and around 14 stayed remitted; responses had been 2 complete and roughly 24 partial. The study, taken as a whole, reports: Rising at ibrutinib response, clonality subsequently fell back toward baseline at progression.

The CDR3 totals 14 residues. Germline CDR1 and CDR2: SGHNT and YYREEE (reference sequence). V lost 4 bases and J 3 bases, leaving 14 bases between the germline ends. Generated by immunoSEQ multiplex PCR, the TCRdb table keeps only in-frame clones and is missing some. Seen here are fewer than 55,000 clones, 57% observed once, and the top ten hold around 30%. TCR beta libraries used roughly 2 micrograms of DNA from cryopreserved PBMCs. Specimen: PBMCs, collected after 24 months of ibrutinib treatment. The rearrangement links TRBV5-4 to TRBJ2-7; possibly TRBD1 for D (5 bases). The sequence was obtained from a human donor with chronic lymphocytic leukemia. The CDR3 sequence: CASSKTDMNYEQYF. The CDR3 DNA sequence: TGTGCCAGCAGCAAAACGGACATGAACTACGAGCAGTACTTC.